This TCR beta chain was obtained from a study of cytomegalovirus exposure and HLA in healthy donors. Notes on the study in general: When analyzed later, the rates of TCR association showed variation by HLA locus, with DRB1 the most and HLA-C the fewest. Several of the most significant clusters were apparently associated with common viral pathogens in a later analysis.

Comments on this clone: Antigen unknown.

With 60 Vbeta and 13 Jbeta primers, the PCR was carried out. As handled by the study authors: Later, 80 million or so unique TCR beta chains were counted in an analysis, and approximately 10 million of them were shared. TCRdb's table, derived via immunoSEQ multiplex PCR, lists solely in-frame clones and lacks some. V, J and clone size are those of that table, while D and trimming were read from the DNA. The listing contains tens of thousands of clones. Participants comprised healthy donors of bone marrow. The ends lost 1 base at V and 1 base at J; junction bases unmatched: 6. Germline lookup yields CDR1 LNHDA and CDR2 SQIVND (reference sequence). The CDR3 contains 17 residues.

V gene TRBV19 combines with J gene TRBJ2-1; TRBD2 matches 8 bases. The specimen sequenced was PBMCs. This sequence originates from a man in his late teens or twenties in good health and CMV-seropositive. The CDR3 coding sequence is TGTGCCAGTAGTATAGGCGGATTAGCGGGGTCCTACAATGAGCAGTTCTTC. Protein: CASSIGGLAGSYNEQFF.